This passage covers 18 T cell receptor beta chains from one sample sequenced in a study of Ad26.COV2.S vaccination and SARS-CoV-2 variants. This table comes from immunoSEQ multiplex PCR, and its TCRdb copy is limited to in-frame clones, with some not included. The sample includes roughly 150,000 clones, about nine tenths seen only once; the top ten take 5%. The specimen comprised peripheral blood, sampled after recovery from COVID-19. The receptors shown here come from a human donor who had recovered from COVID-19.

The genes are TRBV5-4 and TRBJ2-2, with D unresolved. Trimming cost V 5 bases and J 1 base, with 9 bases left between them. The CDR3 consists of 14 residues. Germline-derived CDR1 and CDR2 are SGHNT and YYREEE (reference sequence). DNA for the CDR3: TGTGCCAGCAGTTGGGGATGGAACACCGGGGAGCTGTTTTTT. This translates into CASSWGWNTGELFF.

The chain has TRBV6-6 and TRBJ1-5; D uncertain. CDR1 and CDR2 (germline): MNHNY, SVGAGI (reference sequence). This CDR3 region has 16 residues. Deletions cut 2 bases from V and 0 bases from J, with 11 bases between. This CDR3 reads CASSYPAAASNQPQHF. In DNA form, the CDR3 reads TGTGCCAGCAGTTACCCAGCGGCAGCTAGCAATCAGCCCCAGCATTTT.

This rearrangement joins TRBV3-1 (or the pseudogene TRBV3-2) to TRBJ2-2; D may be TRBD2 (5 bases). Looked up from germline, CDR1 is LGHDT and CDR2 is YNNKEL (reference sequence). Trimming took 1 base from V and 8 from J, leaving 11 bases between them. This CDR3 region has 14 residues. CDR3 in amino acids: CASSQGLGGGELFF. The CDR3 DNA is TGTGCCAGCAGCCAAGGATTGGGCGGGGGGGAGCTGTTTTTT.

This sequence joins TRBV7-9 and TRBJ1-2; a possible D gene is TRBD1 (5 bases). Germline V gives CDR1 SEHNR, CDR2 FQNEAQ (reference sequence). This CDR3 spans 13 amino acids. V lost 6 bases and J 4 bases, leaving 12 bases between the germline ends. In DNA, the CDR3 is TGTGCCAGCAGATCGGGACCGTCCTATGGCTACACCTTC. It specifies CASRSGPSYGYTF.

As DNA, the CDR3 is TGTGCCAGCTCACCACGGACACAACTGCGAGAGACCCAGTACTTC. This encodes CASSPRTQLRETQYF. V usage is TRBV18 and J usage is TRBJ2-5; D perhaps matches TRBD1 (5 bases). The germline gives CDR1 KGHSH, CDR2 LQKENI. The ends were cut back, 1 base at V and 4 bases at J, with 13 bases in the middle. The CDR3 has 15 residues.

J is TRBJ1-2 and V is TRBV18, with 10 bases lining up with TRBD1. The J segment lost 5 bases and the V segment lost 3 bases, leaving 9 bases of the junction unmatched. Germline loops: CDR1 KGHSH, CDR2 LQKENI. The CDR3 loop spans 16 amino acids. The chain's CDR3 is CASSPLLWTGGYGYTF. As DNA, the CDR3 is TGTGCCAGCTCACCCCTATTGTGGACAGGGGGGTATGGCTACACCTTC.

V usage is TRBV10-3 and J usage is TRBJ2-3, with D tentatively TRBD1 (6 bases). The V gene lost 10 bases and the J gene lost 1 base, with 18 bases spanning the gap. This CDR3 comprises 15 residues. From germline, CDR1 is ENHRY and CDR2 SYGVKD. The chain's CDR3 is CATRPGVGGTDTQYF. DNA for the CDR3: TGTGCCACTAGGCCAGGGGTTGGGGGCACAGATACGCAGTATTTT.

The chain recombines TRBV20-1 with TRBJ2-1, with 7 bases matching TRBD1. V gave up 3 bases and J gave up 6 bases; unmatched junction bases: 11. The CDR3 runs 15 residues. Germline V gene data show CDR1 as DFQATT and CDR2 as SNEGSKA (reference sequence). This chain's CDR3 is CSASRPGQRTNEQFF. DNA of the CDR3: TGCAGTGCTAGTCGCCCGGGACAGAGAACCAATGAGCAGTTCTTC.

The genes are TRBV6-5 and TRBJ2-1; TRBD2 matches 9 bases. The CDR3 runs to 16 residues. Germline V lookup: CDR1 MNHEY, CDR2 SVGAGI. V was clipped by 2 bases and J by 7 bases; unmatched bases: 9. In DNA form, the CDR3 reads TGTGCCAGCAGTTACGTCGCGGGGGGGCCGGAAAATGAGCAGTTCTTC. This sequence encodes CASSYVAGGPENEQFF.

CDR3 amino acids: CSVVDAGLNTGELFF. As DNA, the CDR3 is TGCAGCGTTGTTGATGCGGGGCTGAACACCGGGGAGCTGTTTTTT. This rearrangement joins TRBV29-1 to TRBJ2-2; maybe TRBD2 (6 bases). Germline CDR1 is SQVTM and CDR2 is ANQGSEA. The CDR3 is 15 residues long. Trimming stripped 4 bases from V and 1 base from J, with 13 bases between.

This chain joins TRBV18 and TRBJ2-5; D is possibly TRBD2 (6 bases). CDR3 size: 15 residues. Trimming shortened V by 3 bases and J by 2 bases, and 13 bases separated the two germline ends. The germline CDR1 and CDR2 sequences are KGHSH and LQKENI. The CDR3 DNA follows: TGTGCCAGCTCACCTTTCCAGGAGGGTCAAGAGACCCAGTACTTC. This sequence encodes CASSPFQEGQETQYF. Full variable domain (rest looked up from reference TRBV18 and TRBJ2-5): NAGVMQNPRHLVRRRGQEARLRCSPMKGHSHVYWYRQLPEEGLKFMVYLQKENIIDESGMPKERFSAEFPKEGPSILRIQQVVRGDSAAYFCASSPFQEGQETQYFGPGTRLLVL.

V gene TRBV13 combines with J gene TRBJ2-7; D is undetermined. V lost 0 bases and J 6 bases, leaving 12 bases between the germline ends. The germline V gene has CDR1 PRHDT and CDR2 FYEKMQ (reference sequence). There are 14 residues in the CDR3. CDR3 region: CASSLGLGQIEQYF. The DNA for the CDR3 is TGTGCCAGCAGCTTAGGCCTCGGCCAGATCGAGCAGTACTTC. The whole variable domain, remainder taken from reference TRBV13 and TRBJ2-7, is AAGVIQSPRHLIKEKRETATLKCYPIPRHDTVYWYQQGPGQDPQFLISFYEKMQSDKGSIPDRFSAQQFSDYHSELNMSSLELGDSALYFCASSLGLGQIEQYFGPGTRLTVT.

J is TRBJ2-7 and V is TRBV4-1, with 9 nucleotides matching TRBD1. J gave up 4 bases and V 0 bases, and 1 base lay outside the gene matches. CDR3 length equals 14 residues. Germline V CDR1 and CDR2: MGHRA, YSYEKL. Here the CDR3 DNA reads TGCGCCAGCAGCCAAGAGGGACAGGGTTACGAGCAGTACTTC. Residues: CASSQEGQGYEQYF.

The gene calls are TRBV9 and TRBJ2-7; D possibly matches TRBD1 or TRBD2 (5 bases each). Germline CDR1 is SGDLS and CDR2 is YYNGEE. Trimming took off 1 base at V and 7 bases at J, with 12 bases between the two ends. The CDR3 contains 13 residues. The CDR3 DNA sequence: TGTGCCAGCAGCGTAAAGGGGTCGGGGGAGCAGTACTTC. This gives the protein CASSVKGSGEQYF.

The V gene is TRBV2, the J gene TRBJ2-5; 10 bases agree with TRBD2. CDR3 length: 16 residues. CDR1 and CDR2 (germline): SNHLY, FYNNEI. J lost 6 bases, V lost 8 bases, and 15 bases had no gene match. CDR3 sequence: CASAKGERGGKQTQYF. The CDR3 coding sequence is TGTGCCAGCGCTAAAGGGGAGCGGGGGGGCAAACAGACCCAGTACTTC.

A word on this clone: The germline gene is not matched at one end of the junction; a read error may be the cause. This sample also contains other DNA sequences that code for the same CDR3. The chain uses TRBV4-3 and TRBJ2-1; 14 bases match TRBD2. CDR1 and CDR2 from the germline V gene are LGHNA and YSLEER. CDR3 length: 17 residues. The CDR3 here is CASSQETSGGANNEQFF. CDR3 nucleotide sequence: TGCGCCAGCAGCCAAGAGACTAGCGGGGGGGCAAACAATGAGCAATTCTTC.

V usage is TRBV7-2 and J usage is TRBJ2-1; 9 bases line up with TRBD2. This CDR3 has 18 amino acids. V lost 5 bases to trimming and J lost 5 bases; unmatched junction nucleotides: 16. The V gene's germline CDR1 is SGHTA and CDR2 FQGNSA. The CDR3 nucleotides are TGTGCCAGCAGCCCTAGCTGGGGCGGGGGGGCCGCTAACAATGAGCAGTTCTTC. Translated: CASSPSWGGGAANNEQFF.

The chain couples TRBV18 to TRBJ2-7; 10 nucleotides match TRBD1. The germline gives CDR1 KGHSH, CDR2 LQKENI. J lost 5 bases, V lost 2 bases, and 9 bases had no gene match. The CDR3 covers 16 residues. In DNA form, the CDR3 reads TGTGCCAGCTCACCAGGGCCGGGACAGGGGTCCCACGAGCAGTACTTC. Translated, it gives CASSPGPGQGSHEQYF.